The rows below give T cell receptor beta chains drawn from one sample of a study of T cells in Graves' hyperthyroidism and ophthalmopathy. TCRdb used MiXCR to reprocess the multiplex PCR reads, holding one entry per CDR3 protein. This sample has a few hundred thousand distinct CDR3 sequences; over 45% occur once, and the top ten carry about 43%. Source material: peripheral blood or thyroid tissue (not recorded which). These receptors originate from an adult woman with Graves' disease, either hyperthyroidism or ophthalmopathy (not recorded which). Each CDR3 is given with its conserved first and last residue. A D gene is named only where the DNA matches it firmly. Some rows mark clone size as missing; the rest say once, few, many or name a class of expanded clone.

J gene,V gene,clone size,D gene,CDR3 protein,CDR3 DNA
TRBJ1-4,TRBV5-6,many,.,CASSKDREKLFF,TGTGCCAGCAGCAAGGACCGTGAAAAACTGTTTTTT
TRBJ1-2,TRBV7-8,many,.,CASSLGGVYYGYTF,TGTGCCAGCAGCTTGGGGGGGGTATACTATGGCTACACCTTC
TRBJ1-1,TRBV7-9,many,.,CASSSPSGNTEAFF,TGTGCCAGCAGCTCCCCCTCAGGGAACACTGAAGCTTTCTTT
TRBJ1-5,TRBV2,.,.,CASSNRDHSNQPQHF,TGTGCCAGTAGTAACAGGGATCATAGCAATCAGCCCCAGCATTTT
TRBJ2-5,TRBV7-6,.,TRBD2,CASSPAGGGQETQYF,TGTGCCAGCAGCCCGGCGGGAGGGGGACAAGAGACCCAGTACTTC
TRBJ2-7,TRBV10-3,.,.,CAISERGREVVEQYF,TGTGCCATCAGTGAGAGGGGCAGGGAAGTGGTCGAGCAGTACTTC
TRBJ2-7,TRBV6-1,many,TRBD1,CASRPRPGQGYEQYF,TGTGCCAGCAGGCCTAGGCCGGGACAGGGCTACGAGCAGTACTTC
TRBJ1-1,TRBV6-2/TRBV6-3,many,.,CASRTRMTEAFF,TGTGCCAGCAGGACACGGATGACTGAAGCTTTCTTT
TRBJ1-5,TRBV6-5,.,.,CASSPVANQPQHF,TGTGCCAGCAGTCCTGTGGCCAATCAGCCCCAGCATTTT
TRBJ1-3,TRBV9,many,.,CASSVDLTGNTIYF,TGTGCCAGCAGCGTCGACCTTACCGGAAACACCATATATTTT
TRBJ2-7,TRBV12-3/TRBV12-4,many,.,CASSFWINGEQYF,TGTGCCAGCAGTTTTTGGATTAACGGCGAGCAGTACTTC
TRBJ1-1,TRBV19,.,.,CASSISGRRTEAFF,TGTGCCAGTAGTATTTCGGGGCGCCGGACTGAAGCTTTCTTT
TRBJ2-7,TRBV7-9,many,.,CASSPEGREQYF,TGTGCCAGCAGCCCCGAGGGACGGGAGCAGTACTTC
TRBJ2-7,TRBV14,.,.,CASSQYLGSYEQYF,TGTGCCAGCAGCCAATATTTAGGGAGCTACGAGCAGTACTTC
TRBJ1-2,TRBV5-1,.,TRBD1,CASSRTTGIGYTF,TGCGCCAGCAGCAGGACGACAGGGATCGGCTACACCTTC
TRBJ2-5,TRBV12-3/TRBV12-4,many,TRBD1,CASTDKNRGPETQYF,TGTGCCAGCACCGATAAAAACAGGGGGCCGGAGACCCAGTACTTC
TRBJ2-5,TRBV10-3,.,.,CAISEVTQETQYF,TGTGCCATCAGTGAGGTTACGCAAGAGACCCAGTACTTC
TRBJ1-1,TRBV6-6,many,.,CASIFALNTEAFF,TGTGCCAGCATATTCGCGCTGAACACTGAAGCTTTCTTT
TRBJ2-7,TRBV7-9,few,TRBD2,CASSLTSGDYEQYF,TGTGCCAGCAGCTTGACTAGCGGGGATTACGAGCAGTACTTC
TRBJ1-2,TRBV2,.,TRBD1,CASRVGQGNYGYTF,TGTGCCAGCAGAGTCGGACAGGGCAACTATGGCTACACCTTC
TRBJ1-2,TRBV27,.,.,CASRQPGPNYGYTF,TGTGCCAGCAGACAACCGGGACCGAACTATGGCTACACCTTC
TRBJ1-4,TRBV7-9,.,.,CASSLRRRLSRSWTNEKLFF,TGTGCCAGCAGCTTACGTCGGCGACTGTCCCGTTCTTGGACTAATGAAAAACTGTTTTTT
TRBJ1-5,TRBV11-2,few,.,CASNSGSNQPQHF,TGTGCCAGCAATTCGGGCAGCAATCAGCCCCAGCATTTT
TRBJ1-2,TRBV7-9,once,TRBD1,CASSSWGQGGYGYTF,TGTGCCAGCAGCTCGTGGGGACAGGGAGGATATGGCTACACCTTC
TRBJ2-5,TRBV7-3,.,.,CASSLGARRGLETQYF,TGTGCCAGCAGCTTAGGGGCCCGACGTGGTCTAGAGACCCAGTACTTC
TRBJ1-2,TRBV19,.,.,CAARGSGYTF,TGTGCCGCGAGGGGAAGCGGCTACACCTTC
TRBJ1-2,TRBV15,many,.,CATSRGPYDGYTF,TGTGCCACCAGCAGAGGCCCCTACGATGGCTACACCTTC
TRBJ1-3,TRBV7-9,many,.,CASSSQGTGNTIYF,TGTGCCAGCAGCTCCCAGGGAACTGGAAACACCATATATTTT
TRBJ1-2,TRBV29-1,.,.,CSVGGSHGYTF,TGCAGCGTTGGGGGATCGCATGGCTACACCTTC
TRBJ1-2,TRBV9,.,TRBD1,CASSVRDRGWNTF,TGTGCCAGCAGCGTCCGGGACAGGGGGTGGAACACCTTC
TRBJ2-7,TRBV20-1,many,TRBD1,CSTDRVDYEQYF,TGCAGTACTGACAGGGTTGACTACGAGCAGTACTTC
TRBJ1-2,TRBV5-1,many,.,CASSLGDAGPYGYTF,TGCGCCAGCAGCCTGGGAGACGCAGGCCCCTATGGCTACACCTTC
TRBJ2-5,TRBV12-3/TRBV12-4,many,TRBD1,CASSFWDRQETQYF,TGTGCCAGCAGTTTCTGGGACAGGCAAGAGACCCAGTACTTC
TRBJ2-2,TRBV7-2,few,.,CASSLVVGGTGELFF,TGTGCCAGCAGCTTAGTTGTGGGAGGAACCGGGGAGCTGTTTTTT
TRBJ1-5,TRBV7-2,.,.,CASSRYAGDQPQHF,TGTGCCAGCAGCCGCTACGCGGGAGATCAGCCCCAGCATTTT
TRBJ1-3,TRBV4-2,few,.,CASSREADTIYF,TGTGCCAGCAGCCGAGAGGCAGACACCATATATTTT
TRBJ1-5,TRBV5-4,.,.,CASSLGGSPNQPQHF,TGTGCCAGCAGCTTAGGGGGATCTCCGAATCAGCCCCAGCATTTT